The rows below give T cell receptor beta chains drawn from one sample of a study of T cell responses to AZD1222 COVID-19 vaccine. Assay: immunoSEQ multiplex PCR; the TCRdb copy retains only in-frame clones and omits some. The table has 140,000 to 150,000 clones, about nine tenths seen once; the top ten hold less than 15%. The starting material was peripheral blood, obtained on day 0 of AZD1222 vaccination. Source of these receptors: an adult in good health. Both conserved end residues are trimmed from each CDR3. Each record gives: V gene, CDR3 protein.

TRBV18,ASSPPRGDSGNTIY
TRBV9,ASSPRGSGVPYEQY
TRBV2,ASSGSGGYTGELF
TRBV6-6,ASSYQGAST
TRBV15,ATSRRAGGQETQY
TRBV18,ASSPARHRDGGYT
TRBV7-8,ASSRGSSQETQY
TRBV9,ASSVATPVTGNVGELF
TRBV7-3,ASSLNEGKANEKLF
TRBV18,ASSPRESYNSPLH
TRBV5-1,ASSFPGADTQY
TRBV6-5,ASKDRDGTEAF
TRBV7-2,ASSPGGRGRNQPQH
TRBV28,ASSLTEEQY
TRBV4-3,ASSQDISGQTQY
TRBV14,ASSQETGGAVGYT
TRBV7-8,ASTKHRGGGVTRSSYEQY
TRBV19,ASSIDLPGHSGNTIY
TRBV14,ASSPQTPAGAF
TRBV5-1,ASKMNTEAF
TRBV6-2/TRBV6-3,ASSSWRGAGSPLH
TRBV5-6,ASRLAGGLYNEQF
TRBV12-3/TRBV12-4,ASRVRTEAF
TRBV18,ASSPRPGQGYEQY
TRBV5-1,ASSFLDGRGQDKSPLH